The table lists the clone carrying this TCR beta chain with a few counts. Its antigen is as yet unknown. TCRdb processed the 5' RACE reads anew with MiXCR; each CDR3 protein has one entry. The sample holds roughly 290,000 distinct CDR3 sequences, roughly 9.7% seen once. Germline CDR1 is MDHEN and CDR2 is SYDVKM. The CDR3 extends over 11 amino acids. V gave up 3 bases and J gave up 14 bases; unmatched junction bases: 4. The data derive from a study of identical twins. Study conclusions and caveats: Zero-insertion analyses could be partly confounded by invariant MAIT and iNKT cells.

This same sample was also taken into another study, of yellow fever vaccine responses in identical twins. That source reports: Reportedly, the T cell response mounted by twins to vaccine seemed partly convergent, partly personalized.

This TCR was recovered from a woman younger than 35 in good health. The chain uses TRBV28 and TRBJ2-1, with 7 bases matching TRBD2. The sequencing sample was made of CD8+ T cells sorted from blood. Here the CDR3 reads CASSLAGEEFF. The CDR3 bases are TGTGCCAGCAGTTTGGCGGGAGAGGAGTTCTTC.